This TCR beta chain was recovered during a study of cytomegalovirus exposure and HLA in healthy donors. This PCR relied on a set of 60 Vbeta primers and 13 Jbeta primers. The table came from immunoSEQ multiplex PCR; TCRdb's copy has only in-frame clones and leaves some out. The sample includes about 65,000 clones. V was pared by 5 bases and J by 6 bases, with 17 bases between. Germline CDR1 and CDR2: MNHEY and SMNVEV (reference sequence). CDR3 size: 15 residues. The gene calls are TRBV27 and TRBJ1-5, with D perhaps matching TRBD1 (6 bases). Material for sequencing was PBMCs. The TCR sequence derives from a boy under 18 in good health and CMV-seronegative. CDR3 loop: CASSLSGVEGQPQHF. Here the CDR3 DNA reads TGTGCCAGCAGTCTTTCAGGGGTAGAGGGTCAGCCCCAGCATTTT.